One and the same sample provided the 26 T cell receptor beta chains below, sequenced in a study of T cell responses to AZD1222 COVID-19 vaccine. Libraries were prepared by immunoSEQ multiplex PCR; TCRdb keeps only in-frame clonotypes and omits some of them. Of about 180,000 clones in the sample, around 93% were seen once. The sequenced sample was peripheral blood, obtained 28 days after the second dose of the MenACWY control vaccine. The receptors come from an adult who received the MenACWY meningococcal vaccine as a control.

This clone was seen just once. The chain employs TRBV6-4 and TRBJ1-1; D is perhaps TRBD1 (6 bases). The CDR3 consists of 14 residues. V was trimmed by 4 bases and J by 4 bases, leaving 13 bases between them. Germline V gives CDR1 MRHNA, CDR2 SNTAGT. The CDR3 coding sequence is TGTGCCAGCAGTGTCGACAGGCAGTCCACTGAAGCTTTCTTT. Residues: CASSVDRQSTEAFF.

This chain links TRBV7-9 with TRBJ1-3; D perhaps matches TRBD1 (5 bases). Germline V gene lookup returns CDR1 SEHNR and CDR2 FQNEAQ (reference sequence). V was clipped by 5 bases and J by 0 bases, with 17 bases between them. This CDR3 is built from 17 residues. The CDR3 loop reads CASSPRGRSLSGNTIYF. CDR3 in DNA: TGTGCCAGCAGCCCAAGGGGAAGATCGCTCTCTGGAAACACCATATATTTT.

This chain links TRBV23-1 with TRBJ2-7, with 10 positions matching TRBD1. TRBV23-1 is an ORF, with its function uncertain. Trimming cost V 3 bases and J 6 bases; bases outside gene matches: 14. There are 17 residues in the CDR3. The CDR3 loop reads CASSHRPGQGSWCEQYF. CDR3 sequence (DNA): TGCGCCAGCAGTCATCGGCCGGGACAGGGGTCATGGTGCGAGCAGTACTTC.

The chain recombines TRBV7-8 with TRBJ2-3; 7 nucleotides line up with TRBD1. There are 16 residues in the CDR3. Germline-derived CDR1 and CDR2 are SGHVS and FQNEAQ. Losses at the gene ends were 5 bases for V and 2 bases for J; bases not matched to a gene: 10. CDR3 in amino acids: CASSRNTGAITDTQYF. DNA of the CDR3: TGTGCCAGCAGCCGAAATACAGGGGCGATCACAGATACGCAGTATTTT. Filled out from reference TRBV7-8 and TRBJ2-3, the complete variable domain reads GAGVSQSPRYKVAKRGQDVALRCDPISGHVSLFWYQQALGQGPEFLTYFQNEAQLDKSGLPSDRFFAERPEGSVSTLKIQRTQQEDSAVYLCASSRNTGAITDTQYFGPGTRLTVL.

V and J are TRBV18 and TRBJ1-1, with D maybe TRBD1 (6 bases). The CDR3 has 17 amino acids. In germline, CDR1 is KGHSH, CDR2 LQKENI. Trimming removed 0 bases from V and 0 bases from J, with 14 bases in between. The CDR3 here is CASSPPRAGVMNTEAFF. CDR3 DNA sequence: TGTGCCAGCTCACCACCTCGGGCAGGGGTGATGAACACTGAAGCTTTCTTT.

This chain connects TRBV24-1 to TRBJ1-6; TRBD1 matches 7 bases. Germline CDR1 reads KGHDR; CDR2 reads SFDVKD. The CDR3 is 16 amino acids. The V segment lost 5 bases and the J segment 1 base; nucleotides outside the gene matches: 4. The CDR3 coding sequence is TGTGCCACCAGTGCCCACAGGGGTTCCTATAATTCACCCCTCCACTTT. Translating gives CATSAHRGSYNSPLHF.

The chain combines TRBV19 with TRBJ1-2; 8 nucleotides align to TRBD1. Germline CDR1 LNHDA, CDR2 SQIVND (reference sequence). Losses at the gene ends were 6 bases for V and 5 bases for J; bases not matched to a gene: 5. The CDR3 length is 13 residues. The CDR3 spells CASREDRVYGYTF. The CDR3 region has the DNA TGTGCCAGTAGAGAGGACAGGGTGTATGGCTACACCTTC. Full variable domain (missing parts from reference TRBV19 and TRBJ1-2): DGGITQSPKYLFRKEGQNVTLSCEQNLNHDAMYWYRQDPGQGLRLIYYSQIVNDFQKGDIAEGYSVSREKKESFPLTVTSAQKNPTAFYLCASREDRVYGYTFGSGTRLTVV.

The chain joins TRBV5-1 to TRBJ1-2, with D possibly being TRBD1 (6 bases). V was pared by 3 bases and J by 9 bases, with 15 bases between. This CDR3 is 13 amino acids long. In germline, CDR1 is SGHRS, CDR2 YFSETQ. The CDR3, as DNA: TGCGCCAGCAGCTACGGATACAGGGATAGCTACACCTTC. The encoded protein is CASSYGYRDSYTF.

The chain employs TRBV9 and TRBJ1-4; a weak D match, TRBD1 (6 bases). This CDR3 is built from 13 residues. The V gene lost 4 bases and the J gene lost 5 bases, with 9 bases spanning the gap. Germline V lookup: CDR1 SGDLS, CDR2 YYNGEE. CDR3 nucleotides: TGTGCCAGCAGCAGAGGGACAAATGAAAAACTGTTTTTT. Residues: CASSRGTNEKLFF. Full variable domain (rest looked up from reference TRBV9 and TRBJ1-4): DSGVTQTPKHLITATGQRVTLRCSPRSGDLSVYWYQQSLDQGLQFLIQYYNGEERAKGNILERFSAQQFPDLHSELNLSSLELGDSALYFCASSRGTNEKLFFGSGTQLSVL.

This chain uses TRBV7-9 with TRBJ1-5; TRBD1 is a possible D gene (5 bases). V lost 3 bases and J lost 8, with 11 bases in between. The CDR3 spans 13 residues. Germline V lookup: CDR1 SEHNR, CDR2 FQNEAQ (reference sequence). This CDR3 reads CASSFGAYEPQHF. Here the CDR3 DNA reads TGTGCCAGCAGCTTTGGGGCCTACGAGCCCCAGCATTTT. The full variable domain, with the rest looked up from reference TRBV7-9 and TRBJ1-5, is DTGVSQNPRHKITKRGQNVTFRCDPISEHNRLYWYRQTLGQGPEFLTYFQNEAQLEKSRLLSDRFSAERPKGSFSTLEIQRTEQGDSAMYLCASSFGAYEPQHFGDGTRLSIL.

The chain combines TRBV7-8 with TRBJ2-4; TRBD1 aligns across 8 bases. Germline V gene data show CDR1 as SGHVS and CDR2 as FQNEAQ. The CDR3 covers 13 residues. This CDR3 is CAVTGDAKNIQYF. In DNA, the CDR3 is TGTGCTGTGACAGGGGACGCCAAAAACATTCAGTACTTC. Full variable domain (outside the CDR3, taken from reference TRBV7-8 and TRBJ2-4): GAGVSQSPRYKVAKRGQDVALRCDPISGHVSLFWYQQALGQGPEFLTYFQNEAQLDKSGLPSDRFFAERPEGSVSTLKIQRTQQEDSAVYLCAVTGDAKNIQYFGAGTRLSVL.

The chain carries TRBV19 and TRBJ1-2, with D perhaps matching TRBD1 (6 bases). In germline, CDR1 is LNHDA, CDR2 SQIVND (reference sequence). CDR3 size: 15 residues. Between the trimmed V and J ends, which lost 3 bases and 3 bases, there was a span of 14 bases. CDR3 residues: CASSIGGQSYYGYTF. The CDR3 DNA reads as TGTGCCAGTAGTATCGGAGGACAGAGCTACTATGGCTACACCTTC.

J is TRBJ1-5 and V is TRBV6-5, with a tentative D call TRBD1 (6 bases). This CDR3 is 15 amino acids long. The V end was cut by 0 bases, the J end by 2 bases, with 8 bases between. CDR1 and CDR2 from the germline V gene are MNHEY and SVGAGI. The CDR3 DNA reads as TGTGCCAGCAGTTACTCGAACAGGGGCAATCAGCCCCAGCATTTT. Its protein is CASSYSNRGNQPQHF.

The chain is built from TRBV11-3 and TRBJ2-1; a possible D gene is TRBD2 (5 bases). Germline values: CDR1 SGHNT, CDR2 YENEEA. The CDR3 consists of 14 residues. Between the trimmed V and J ends, which lost 1 base and 5 bases, there was a span of 9 bases. This CDR3 reads CASSLVDSNNEQFF. DNA for the CDR3: TGTGCCAGCAGCTTAGTGGACTCGAACAATGAGCAGTTCTTC.

J is TRBJ1-1 and V is TRBV6-5, with D possibly being TRBD1 (6 bases). Germline CDR1 is MNHEY and CDR2 is SVGAGI. The CDR3 extends over 13 amino acids. The V and J ends lost 4 bases and 6 bases respectively, with 12 bases between them. Here the CDR3 reads CASSSHQGPEAFF. CDR3 nucleotide sequence: TGTGCCAGCAGTTCCCATCAGGGGCCTGAAGCTTTCTTT.

V and J are TRBV5-6 and TRBJ1-2, with D unresolved. With 5 bases removed from V and 7 bases from J, the gap between germline ends came to 18 bases. Germline V gene data show CDR1 as SGHDT and CDR2 as YYEEEE. CDR3 length equals 14 residues. The CDR3 sequence: CASRWRAPAPGYTF. CDR3 sequence (DNA): TGTGCCAGCAGGTGGAGGGCCCCGGCGCCTGGCTACACCTTC.

This chain connects TRBV29-1 to TRBJ1-1, with 7 nucleotides matching TRBD1. V trimming: 8 bases; J trimming: 8 bases; junction bases outside the gene matches: 8. Germline loops: CDR1 SQVTM, CDR2 ANQGSEA. The CDR3 contains 11 residues. CDR3 residues: CSFKDRIEAFF. The CDR3 DNA is TGCAGCTTCAAGGACAGGATAGAAGCTTTCTTT. The whole variable domain, remainder taken from reference TRBV29-1 and TRBJ1-1, is SAVISQKPSRDICQRGTSLTIQCQVDSQVTMMFWYRQQPGQSLTLIATANQGSEATYESGFVIDKFPISRPNLTFSTLTVSNMSPEDSSIYLCSFKDRIEAFFGQGTRLTVV.

The rearrangement links TRBV5-4 to TRBJ2-6, with D hard to call. The CDR3 has 15 amino acids. V was pared by 0 bases and J by 0 bases, with 4 bases between. Germline V lookup: CDR1 SGHNT, CDR2 YYREEE (reference sequence). This chain's CDR3 is CASSLGDSGANVLTF. For the CDR3, the DNA is TGTGCCAGCAGCTTGGGAGACTCTGGGGCCAACGTCCTGACTTTC.

This chain connects TRBV5-1 to TRBJ1-1; no clear D gene. Trimming removed 0 bases at V and 3 bases at J, with 6 bases between. Germline CDR1 SGHRS, CDR2 YFSETQ. The CDR3 length is 13 residues. The CDR3 coding sequence is TGCGCCAGCAGCTTGGGCGGTGACACTGAAGCTTTCTTT. Protein sequence: CASSLGGDTEAFF.

This chain links TRBV7-2 with TRBJ2-7; D possibly corresponds to TRBD2 (5 bases). The germline CDR1 and CDR2 sequences are SGHTA and FQGNSA. This CDR3 spans 16 amino acids. Trimming stripped 1 base from V and 1 base from J, with 14 bases between. The CDR3 DNA reads as TGTGCCAGCAGCTTAGACTCGGGAAGCCTTTCCTACGAGCAGTACTTC. It codes for CASSLDSGSLSYEQYF.

This chain joins TRBV4-2 and TRBJ1-1; TRBD1 matches at 10 bases. This CDR3 is 15 amino acids long. Germline lookup yields CDR1 LGHNA and CDR2 YNFKEQ. Trimming removed 2 bases from V and 4 bases from J; junction bases left unmatched: 4. CDR3 nucleotide sequence: TGTGCCAGCAGCCAAACAGGGACAGGGGCCACTGAAGCTTTCTTT. Translating gives CASSQTGTGATEAFF.

The chain has TRBV28 and TRBJ2-7, with TRBD1 identical over 7 bases. The CDR3 has 13 residues. The germline gives CDR1 MDHEN, CDR2 SYDVKM. J lost 5 bases, V lost 6 bases, and 7 bases had no gene match. The CDR3 protein is CASRQNRGNEQYF. The DNA of the CDR3 is TGTGCCAGCAGACAAAACAGGGGCAACGAGCAGTACTTC.

The chain is built from TRBV18 and TRBJ1-5, with TRBD1 matching over 7 bases. CDR3 length: 13 residues. Per germline, CDR1 KGHSH and CDR2 LQKENI. The junction had 1 base not matched to a gene; V was cut back by 4 bases and J by 4 bases. The CDR3 loop reads CASSQGQNQPQHF. The CDR3 DNA is TGTGCCAGCTCACAGGGACAGAATCAGCCCCAGCATTTT. Complete variable domain (other parts from reference TRBV18 and TRBJ1-5): NAGVMQNPRHLVRRRGQEARLRCSPMKGHSHVYWYRQLPEEGLKFMVYLQKENIIDESGMPKERFSAEFPKEGPSILRIQQVVRGDSAAYFCASSQGQNQPQHFGDGTRLSIL.

The rearrangement uses TRBV19 and TRBJ1-2; D not certain. Trimming took off 3 bases at V and 5 bases at J, with 16 bases between the two ends. This CDR3 contains 15 residues. Germline V gene lookup returns CDR1 LNHDA and CDR2 SQIVND (reference sequence). The chain's CDR3 is CASSIETVSRYGYTF. The DNA for the CDR3 is TGTGCCAGTAGTATTGAAACGGTTTCGAGGTATGGCTACACCTTC.

The V and J genes are TRBV7-2 and TRBJ1-1, with TRBD1 as a possible D gene (5 bases). The CDR3 consists of 15 residues. In germline, CDR1 is SGHTA, CDR2 FQGNSA. V was shortened by 0 bases and J by 5 bases, with 13 bases between the two germline ends. The CDR3 bases are TGTGCCAGCAGCTTAGCTTGGGACGGAGGAACTGAAGCTTTCTTT. Its protein product is CASSLAWDGGTEAFF.

V usage is TRBV5-4 and J usage is TRBJ1-1; possibly TRBD1 for D (5 bases). Germline V gene sequence: CDR1 SGHNT, CDR2 YYREEE (reference sequence). Trimming took off 0 bases at V and 7 bases at J, with 10 bases between the two ends. This CDR3 comprises 13 residues. This CDR3 is CASSLARGGEAFF. CDR3 coding DNA: TGTGCCAGCAGCTTGGCGCGGGGGGGTGAAGCTTTCTTT.